This entry lists 27 T cell receptor beta chains sequenced from one sample in a study of cytomegalovirus exposure and HLA in healthy donors. Clones were read by immunoSEQ multiplex PCR, and TCRdb kept only the in-frame ones, dropping some. This sample has roughly 180,000 clones, with around 86% found just once. Sample: PBMCs. The receptors originated from a man aged 30-40 years in good health and CMV-seropositive.

The chain couples TRBV11-2 to TRBJ2-1, with 7 nucleotides matching TRBD1. Germline-derived CDR1 and CDR2 are SGHAT and FQNNGV. Trimming removed 5 bases from V and 7 bases from J; junction bases left unmatched: 2. The CDR3 runs 12 residues. CDR3 amino acids: CASSLTGNEQFF. The CDR3 DNA reads TGTGCCAGCAGCCTGACAGGGAATGAGCAGTTCTTC.

As DNA, the CDR3 is TGTGCCACTTGGGGGGTTCGTACTGGAAACACCATATATTTT. Its protein is CATWGVRTGNTIYF. The gene calls are TRBV27 and TRBJ1-3; D is perhaps TRBD1 (5 bases). The V end lost 10 bases, the J end lost 2 bases, and 15 bases lay between the germline ends. The CDR3 spans 14 residues. CDR1 is MNHEY and CDR2 is SMNVEV in the germline V gene (reference sequence).

The chain carries TRBV28 and TRBJ2-1; TRBD2 matches 10 bases. CDR1 is MDHEN and CDR2 is SYDVKM in the germline V gene. The CDR3 extends over 15 amino acids. The V segment lost 5 bases and the J segment 2 bases; nucleotides outside the gene matches: 3. CDR3 amino acids: CASSVTSGTYNEQFF. The DNA for the CDR3 is TGTGCCAGCAGTGTCACTAGCGGGACCTACAATGAGCAGTTCTTC.

The chain has TRBV7-6 and TRBJ2-7; 8 bases map to TRBD1. The CDR3 totals 12 residues. V gave up 5 bases and J gave up 6 bases; unmatched junction bases: 3. Germline-derived CDR1 and CDR2 are SGHVS and FNYEAQ. The CDR3 region has the DNA TGTGCCAGCAGCCCTACAGGGGGCGAGCAGTACTTC. This codes for CASSPTGGEQYF.

The V call is TRBV7-2, the J call TRBJ2-2, with D unclear. Germline CDR1 and CDR2: SGHTA and FQGNSA. There are 15 residues in the CDR3. With 5 bases removed from V and 1 base from J, the gap between germline ends came to 11 bases. The CDR3 spells CASSPLPQNTGELFF. The DNA for the CDR3 is TGTGCCAGCAGCCCACTCCCACAGAACACCGGGGAGCTGTTTTTT.

The chain is built from TRBV18 and TRBJ2-1, with 13 bases aligning to TRBD2. Per the germline V gene, CDR1 is KGHSH and CDR2 is LQKENI. V gave up 6 bases and J gave up 4 bases; unmatched junction bases: 3. This CDR3 region has 15 residues. This CDR3 is CASSRTSGGYNEQFF. The CDR3, as DNA: TGTGCCAGCTCCCGGACTAGCGGGGGTTACAATGAGCAGTTCTTC.

The chain employs TRBV10-3 and TRBJ1-5; D unclear. V lost 7 bases to trimming and J lost 0 bases, with 10 bases between them. The CDR3 sequence is 14 residues long. The V gene's germline CDR1 is ENHRY and CDR2 SYGVKD. The chain's CDR3 is CAIKSGNSNQPQHF. The DNA of the CDR3 is TGTGCCATCAAGTCAGGAAATAGCAATCAGCCCCAGCATTTT.

There are a few counts of this clone. The genes are TRBV5-6 and TRBJ1-5; no reliable D call. Trimming left V 4 bases short and J 0 bases short, with 11 bases between. The germline V gene encodes CDR1 SGHDT and CDR2 YYEEEE. The CDR3 is 15 amino acids. CDR3 sequence reads: CASSTQQYSNQPQHF. Here the CDR3 DNA reads TGTGCCAGCAGCACACAACAATATAGCAATCAGCCCCAGCATTTT.

The chain uses TRBV2 and TRBJ2-7; D possibly matches TRBD1 or TRBD2 (5 bases each). Germline V gene data show CDR1 as SNHLY and CDR2 as FYNNEI. CDR3 length: 14 residues. The V and J ends lost 7 bases and 3 bases respectively, with 16 bases between them. The CDR3 coding sequence is TGTGCCAGCAAGGACAACGTGGGGAGCTACGAGCAGTACTTC. Its protein is CASKDNVGSYEQYF.

The V gene is TRBV29-1, the J gene TRBJ1-1; 7 nucleotides agree with TRBD1. Trimming took 4 bases from V and 0 from J; bases not matched to a gene: 11. This CDR3 has 16 residues. Germline V gives CDR1 SQVTM, CDR2 ANQGSEA. CDR3: CSVADRWRPVNTEAFF. The CDR3 DNA reads as TGCAGCGTTGCGGACAGGTGGCGACCCGTGAACACTGAAGCTTTCTTT.

V is TRBV30 and J is TRBJ2-7; TRBD1 is a possible D gene (6 bases). The CDR3 spans 11 residues. V was shortened by 7 bases and J by 3 bases, with 10 bases between the two germline ends. Germline CDR1 GTSNPN, CDR2 SVGIG (reference sequence). The CDR3 nucleotides read TGTGCCTTTGGACAGAACTACGAGCAGTACTTC. Its translation is CAFGQNYEQYF.

The genes are TRBV6-5 and TRBJ2-1, with D perhaps TRBD2 (5 bases). This CDR3 has 11 residues. Between the trimmed V and J ends, which lost 4 bases and 8 bases, there was a span of 6 bases. Germline lookup yields CDR1 MNHEY and CDR2 SVGAGI. CDR3 DNA sequence: TGTGCCAGCAGTTCAGCGGATGAGCAGTTCTTC. Translated, it gives CASSSADEQFF.

This clone was picked up a small number of times. This chain joins TRBV4-1 and TRBJ1-3, with D possibly TRBD1 on 5 matching bases. Germline V gene data show CDR1 as MGHRA and CDR2 as YSYEKL. The ends were cut back, 1 base at V and 0 bases at J, with 10 bases in the middle. The CDR3 loop spans 16 amino acids. In nucleotides, the CDR3 is TGCGCCAGCAGCCAAGTACAGGACTCCTCTGGAAACACCATATATTTT. Its protein product is CASSQVQDSSGNTIYF.

V usage is TRBV10-3 and J usage is TRBJ2-1; D gene ambiguous. This CDR3 contains 16 residues. V lost 0 bases and J 6 bases, leaving 15 bases between the germline ends. Germline assignment: CDR1 ENHRY and CDR2 SYGVKD. CDR3 sequence: CAISESKAVYPNEQFF. The CDR3 nucleotides read TGTGCCATCAGTGAGTCGAAGGCTGTCTACCCCAATGAGCAGTTCTTC.

This clone was seen just once. The J gene is TRBJ1-1, the V gene TRBV9; D uncertain. The CDR3 runs to 14 residues. Germline V gene data show CDR1 as SGDLS and CDR2 as YYNGEE. Trimming removed 2 bases at V and 1 base at J, with 9 bases between. For the CDR3, the DNA is TGTGCCAGCAGCGTGAGGGCTTGGAACACTGAAGCTTTCTTT. Translation: CASSVRAWNTEAFF.

The count of this clone is one. The chain joins TRBV28 to TRBJ1-5, with D hard to call. The V end was cut by 3 bases, the J end by 6 bases, with 9 bases between. CDR1 is MDHEN and CDR2 is SYDVKM in the germline V gene. The CDR3 runs to 13 residues. CDR3 sequence (DNA): TGTGCCAGCAGTTTCGGCCCGAGTCAGCCCCAGCATTTT. This codes for CASSFGPSQPQHF. Together with reference TRBV28 and TRBJ1-5, the CDR3 gives the full variable domain: DVKVTQSSRYLVKRTGEKVFLECVQDMDHENMFWYRQDPGLGLRLIYFSYDVKMKEKGDIPEGYSVSREKKERFSLILESASTNQTSMYLCASSFGPSQPQHFGDGTRLSIL.

The rearrangement links TRBV4-3 to TRBJ2-7, with TRBD1 identical over 9 bases. Per the germline V gene, CDR1 is LGHNA and CDR2 is YSLEER. The CDR3 spans 15 residues. Unmatched junction bases numbered 9, after V lost 3 bases and J lost 6 bases. CDR3 amino acids: CASSHTGTGFVEQYF. The CDR3 nucleotides are TGCGCCAGCAGCCATACCGGGACAGGGTTCGTCGAGCAGTACTTC.

This clone was observed once. The chain employs TRBV11-3 and TRBJ2-7; TRBD2 agrees at 8 bases. CDR1 and CDR2 from the germline V gene are SGHNT and YENEEA. The ends lost 3 bases at V and 5 bases at J; junction bases unmatched: 12. This CDR3 is built from 16 residues. The CDR3 is CASSLDRLAGWDEQYF. The CDR3 coding sequence is TGTGCCAGCAGCTTGGATAGGCTAGCGGGCTGGGACGAGCAGTACTTC.

The count of this clone is one. This sequence joins TRBV19 and TRBJ2-3, with 8 bases that match TRBD2. Germline CDR1 LNHDA, CDR2 SQIVND (reference sequence). The V and J ends lost 6 bases and 6 bases, in that order; junction bases with no gene match: 5. The length of the CDR3 is 13 residues. CDR3: CASRSGGPDTQYF. CDR3 bases: TGTGCCAGTAGGAGCGGGGGTCCTGATACGCAGTATTTT.

This chain joins TRBV18 and TRBJ1-4, with 8 bases fitting TRBD1. The CDR3 extends over 14 amino acids. Losses at the gene ends were 3 bases for V and 6 bases for J; bases not matched to a gene: 3. Germline V CDR1 and CDR2: KGHSH, LQKENI. This chain's CDR3 is CASSPGQEYEKLFF. In DNA, the CDR3 is TGTGCCAGCTCACCGGGACAGGAATATGAAAAACTGTTTTTT.

The chain joins TRBV7-9 to TRBJ1-6; TRBD1 might be the D (5 bases). The CDR3 consists of 17 residues. Looked up from germline, CDR1 is SEHNR and CDR2 is FQNEAQ (reference sequence). V was pared by 3 bases and J by 0 bases, with 12 bases between. Here the CDR3 reads CASSLGTASSYNSPLHF. The DNA for the CDR3 is TGTGCCAGCAGCTTGGGGACGGCGAGCTCCTATAATTCACCCCTCCACTTT.

The V and J genes are TRBV18 and TRBJ2-3; maybe TRBD2 (6 bases). CDR3 length: 13 residues. Trimming stripped 5 bases from V and 6 bases from J, with 12 bases between. Per germline, CDR1 KGHSH and CDR2 LQKENI. The CDR3 spells CASSNTGADTQYF. The CDR3 region has the DNA TGTGCCAGCTCAAATACGGGAGCCGATACGCAGTATTTT.

This chain connects TRBV5-1 to TRBJ2-5; 8 positions match TRBD2. The CDR3 consists of 13 residues. The junction had 1 base not matched to a gene; V was cut back by 2 bases and J by 4 bases. Germline V CDR1 and CDR2: SGHRS, YFSETQ. The CDR3 DNA sequence: TGCGCCAGCAGCTTAGCGGGAGTAGAGACCCAGTACTTC. Translated, it gives CASSLAGVETQYF.

The V call is TRBV29-1, the J call TRBJ2-1; 10 bases are a match to TRBD2. There are 19 residues in the CDR3. V shed 2 bases, J shed 4 bases, and the junction held 17 bases outside the gene matches. The germline CDR1 and CDR2 sequences are SQVTM and ANQGSEA. CDR3 nucleotides: TGCAGCGTTGAAAGTGTGGGACTAGCGCCAGAGGGGGGTTACAATGAGCAGTTCTTC. Translated: CSVESVGLAPEGGYNEQFF.

The chain employs TRBV11-2 and TRBJ2-7, with 8 bases identical to TRBD1. The CDR3 totals 15 residues. CDR1 is SGHAT and CDR2 is FQNNGV in the germline V gene. The ends lost 4 bases at V and 4 bases at J; junction bases unmatched: 9. As DNA, the CDR3 is TGTGCCAGCAGCTCAAGGGACAGGAATTGGTACGAGCAGTACTTC. Translation: CASSSRDRNWYEQYF.

The chain recombines TRBV28 with TRBJ2-7; TRBD1 aligns across 11 bases. Germline-derived CDR1 and CDR2 are MDHEN and SYDVKM. The CDR3 runs to 15 residues. V gave up 6 bases and J gave up 3 bases; unmatched junction bases: 7. This chain's CDR3 is CASSLVGTGGYEQYF. CDR3 coding DNA: TGTGCCAGCAGCTTGGTCGGGACAGGGGGCTACGAGCAGTACTTC.

This clone was picked up many times. The genes are TRBV5-4 and TRBJ2-7, with TRBD1 matching 9 bases. The germline gives CDR1 SGHNT, CDR2 YYREEE (reference sequence). V lost 4 bases, J lost 10 bases, and 12 bases stayed unmatched. The CDR3 has 14 residues. CDR3 in DNA: TGTGCCAGCAGCGCCAATCCCCGGGACAGGGAACAGTACTTC. Translating gives CASSANPRDREQYF. Variable domain in full (rest from reference TRBV5-4 and TRBJ2-7): ETGVTQSPTHLIKTRGQQVTLRCSSQSGHNTVSWYQQALGQGPQFIFQYYREEENGRGNFPPRFSGLQFPNYSSELNVNALELDDSALYLCASSANPRDREQYFGPGTRLTVT.